These 18 T cell receptor beta chains were all obtained from the same sample, sequenced in a study of T cell changes during pregnancy in multiple sclerosis. Assay used: immunoSEQ multiplex PCR; TCRdb lists only in-frame clones, some missing. The data contain around 75,000 clones, 94% of them singletons. Specimen: CD4+ T cells from peripheral blood mononuclear cells, collected after pregnancy. The receptor set was obtained from a female donor with multiple sclerosis, enrolled in a pregnancy study.

This clone was seen a handful of times. This chain connects TRBV6-6 to TRBJ2-3; no definite D call. V was clipped by 7 bases and J by 5 bases, with 7 bases between them. This CDR3 region has 11 residues. Germline V gene lookup returns CDR1 MNHNY and CDR2 SVGAGI (reference sequence). In DNA form, the CDR3 reads TGTGCCAGCACCCTAAGAGATACGCAGTATTTT. This sequence encodes CASTLRDTQYF.

The chain has TRBV28 and TRBJ1-5; 8 nucleotides agree with TRBD1. Germline V lookup: CDR1 MDHEN, CDR2 SYDVKM. With V trimmed by 4 bases and J by 7 bases, 12 bases remained unmatched. The CDR3 loop spans 16 amino acids. This CDR3 reads CASSSSMTGAYQPQHF. CDR3 in DNA: TGTGCCAGCAGTTCCTCAATGACAGGGGCATACCAGCCCCAGCATTTT.

This rearrangement joins TRBV27 to TRBJ2-5; 7 nucleotides agree with TRBD1. From germline, CDR1 is MNHEY and CDR2 SMNVEV (reference sequence). V shed 6 bases, J shed 2 bases, and the junction held 6 bases outside the gene matches. CDR3 length: 14 amino acids. CDR3 residues: CASRRQGFQETQYF. The CDR3, as DNA: TGTGCCAGCAGACGACAGGGATTTCAAGAGACCCAGTACTTC.

This clone appeared once. The CDR3 DNA reads as TGTGCCACCAGCAACCTCAGGGGATCCTACGAGCAGTACTTC. As protein: CATSNLRGSYEQYF. V and J are TRBV15 and TRBJ2-7; TRBD1 is a possible D gene (6 bases). Germline CDR1 reads LNHNV; CDR2 reads YYDKDF (reference sequence). The CDR3 is 14 amino acids. V lost 4 bases and J 1 base, leaving 11 bases between the germline ends.

The rearrangement joins TRBV29-1 to TRBJ2-3; 7 bases are shared with TRBD2. The germline V gene has CDR1 SQVTM and CDR2 ANQGSEA. Losses at the gene ends were 6 bases for V and 6 bases for J; bases not matched to a gene: 15. This CDR3 comprises 15 residues. The CDR3 DNA reads TGCAGCGTGGACGGCCTAGCGGCCTCTCGCGATACGCAGTATTTT. This codes for CSVDGLAASRDTQYF.

The chain uses TRBV5-1 and TRBJ2-1; 7 bases map to TRBD2. J lost 4 bases, V lost 0 bases, and 7 bases had no gene match. This CDR3 has 16 amino acids. Per germline, CDR1 SGHRS and CDR2 YFSETQ. The CDR3 protein is CASSLVAAGIYNEQFF. Here the CDR3 DNA reads TGCGCCAGCAGCTTGGTTGCAGCGGGAATATACAATGAGCAGTTCTTC.

In DNA, the CDR3 is TGTGCCAGCAGTTTAGGTGGGGGCAGAAGCACAGATACGCAGTATTTT. Its protein product is CASSLGGGRSTDTQYF. The J gene is TRBJ2-3, the V gene TRBV28; D is perhaps TRBD1 (6 bases). V was clipped by 2 bases and J by 0 bases, with 12 bases between them. Germline V gene sequence: CDR1 MDHEN, CDR2 SYDVKM. The CDR3 runs 16 residues.

The V gene is TRBV5-1, the J gene TRBJ1-4, with D perhaps TRBD1 (5 bases). The V end lost 3 bases, the J end lost 6 bases, and 18 bases lay between the germline ends. Germline CDR1 is SGHRS and CDR2 is YFSETQ. The CDR3 spans 16 residues. The CDR3 loop is CASSSGRQLTYEKLFF. DNA of the CDR3: TGCGCCAGCAGCTCGGGTAGACAGCTAACGTATGAAAAACTGTTTTTT.

The chain employs TRBV28 and TRBJ1-4; a possible D gene is TRBD1 (5 bases). This CDR3 comprises 16 residues. CDR1 is MDHEN, CDR2 SYDVKM, per germline. The V end was cut by 3 bases, the J end by 14 bases, with 25 bases between. The CDR3 sequence is CASSFIGGTGGLGLFF. CDR3 sequence (DNA): TGTGCCAGCAGTTTTATAGGCGGGACGGGTGGCCTGGGGCTGTTTTTT.

The rearrangement joins TRBV4-3 to TRBJ2-2; TRBD2 matches 10 bases. V lost 0 bases, J lost 6 bases, and 4 bases stayed unmatched. The germline gives CDR1 LGHNA, CDR2 YSLEER. The CDR3 is 16 residues long. The CDR3 sequence: CASSQDRLAGAGELFF. The CDR3 bases are TGCGCCAGCAGCCAAGATCGGCTAGCGGGAGCCGGGGAGCTGTTTTTT.

J is TRBJ2-2 and V is TRBV15; the D gene is possibly TRBD2 (5 bases). Trimming stripped 0 bases from V and 7 bases from J, with 12 bases between. This CDR3 is 15 amino acids long. CDR1 and CDR2 from the germline V gene are LNHNV and YYDKDF (reference sequence). CDR3 region: CATSRDQERNGELFF. CDR3 DNA sequence: TGTGCCACCAGCAGAGATCAGGAGCGGAACGGGGAGCTGTTTTTT.

The chain combines TRBV2 with TRBJ2-3; D perhaps matches TRBD1 (5 bases). Germline CDR1 and CDR2: SNHLY and FYNNEI. Trimming removed 9 bases at V and 11 bases at J, with 24 bases between. The CDR3 has 14 residues. This CDR3 reads CASPQGGLGAGQYF. DNA of the CDR3: TGTGCCAGTCCCCAGGGCGGCCTTGGGGCAGGGCAGTATTTT.

The J gene is TRBJ2-1, the V gene TRBV10-3; 9 bases align to TRBD2. Germline lookup yields CDR1 ENHRY and CDR2 SYGVKD. The CDR3 loop spans 13 amino acids. V dropped 8 bases and J dropped 5; count of bases not matched to a gene: 4. CDR3 coding DNA: TGTGCCATCGGGACTAGCAGTCACAATGAGCAGTTCTTC. This translates into CAIGTSSHNEQFF.

This clone appeared once. The chain carries TRBV2 and TRBJ2-2; tentatively, D is TRBD1 (5 bases). This CDR3 spans 15 amino acids. V lost 4 bases and J 0 bases, leaving 9 bases between the germline ends. CDR1 is SNHLY, CDR2 FYNNEI, per germline. The CDR3 spells CASSGQMTNTGELFF. In nucleotides, the CDR3 is TGTGCCAGCAGTGGACAGATGACGAACACCGGGGAGCTGTTTTTT.

The rearrangement joins TRBV7-9 to TRBJ1-5; 11 nucleotides match TRBD1. The CDR3 sequence is 18 residues long. The germline gives CDR1 SEHNR, CDR2 FQNEAQ (reference sequence). Trimming cost V 6 bases and J 1 base; bases outside gene matches: 11. CDR3 DNA: TGTGCCAGCAGTCACCCCGGGACAGGGGGTGAGAGCAATCAGCCCCAGCATTTT. Residues: CASSHPGTGGESNQPQHF. The variable domain in full, with the rest retrieved from reference TRBV7-9 and TRBJ1-5, is DTGVSQNPRHKITKRGQNVTFRCDPISEHNRLYWYRQTLGQGPEFLTYFQNEAQLEKSRLLSDRFSAERPKGSFSTLEIQRTEQGDSAMYLCASSHPGTGGESNQPQHFGDGTRLSIL.

This chain uses TRBV28 with TRBJ1-5; TRBD1 might be the D (5 bases). The CDR3 sequence is 14 residues long. V was clipped by 7 bases and J by 4 bases, with 14 bases between them. Germline V gives CDR1 MDHEN, CDR2 SYDVKM. CDR3 bases: TGTGCCAGCACATCGGGACTGAGAAATCAGCCCCAGCATTTT. It specifies CASTSGLRNQPQHF.

This clone showed up just a few times. This chain uses TRBV7-9 with TRBJ1-2, with unresolved D. V was trimmed by 4 bases and J by 14 bases, leaving 17 bases between them. CDR1 and CDR2 from the germline V gene are SEHNR and FQNEAQ (reference sequence). The CDR3 is 12 residues long. CDR3 coding DNA: TGTGCCAGCAGCTCCACCCCCTACAGAGGGACCTTC. It codes for CASSSTPYRGTF.

The chain links TRBV28 to TRBJ2-1, with D unclear. CDR1 is MDHEN, CDR2 SYDVKM, per germline. This CDR3 spans 12 amino acids. Deletions cut 2 bases from V and 9 bases from J, with 8 bases between. Here the CDR3 reads CASSLPMSEQFF. For the CDR3, the DNA is TGTGCCAGCAGTTTACCAATGAGTGAGCAGTTCTTC.